This T cell receptor (beta chain) was profiled in a study of identical twins. MiXCR, applied by TCRdb to the 5' RACE reads, yields one record per CDR3 protein. The table lists fewer than 550,000 distinct CDR3 sequences, 12% to 15% of them singletons. The CDR3 runs 15 residues. The germline CDR1 and CDR2 sequences are MNHEY and SVGAGI. Germline trimming cut 4 bases from V and 7 bases from J; bases unmatched to any gene: 5. These same data were also listed under a study on yellow fever vaccine responses in identical twins.

V gene TRBV6-5 combines with J gene TRBJ1-5, with 12 bases identical to TRBD1. This clonotype was sampled from a woman aged 18-29 years in good health. The source material was CD4+ T cells sorted from blood. The CDR3 is CASSSGTGGGQPQHF. The CDR3 DNA follows: TGTGCCAGCAGTTCAGGGACAGGGGGCGGCCAGCCCCAGCATTTT.